This T cell receptor (beta chain) is from a study of blood T cell repertoires in COVID-19 (TCRdb year 2020). About the full investigation: Collaborator samples came from the United States, Italy and Spain and covered acute and convalescent phases of COVID-19. The prospective study material was composed of cDNA or gDNA derived from T cells, B-cell-depleted T cells, or PBMCs. The dataset comprised deeply sampled blood TCRbeta repertoires from subjects exposed to, actively infected with, or recovered from COVID-19. The repertoires were made available in a free public database intended to serve as a resource for research on the immune response to SARS-CoV-2. The samples were drawn from two sources: the first 160 participants of the ongoing ImmuneRACE study, and over 1,000 subjects contributed by 6 global collaborators. A de-identified subject ID, COVID-19 status, age in years and sex were almost always included in the sample metadata. Where available, HLA class I and class II types were obtained from metadata supplied by the sample provider rather than from assay-based typing. Overall study results and their limits: How much clinical and demographic metadata was included differed by source and by participant, and the metadata was provided uncurated.

The CDR1 and CDR2 encoded by the germline V gene are SGHRS and YFSETQ. A distance of 13 bases separates the germline ends of V and J, which lose 2 bases and 6 bases respectively. The CDR3, cysteine through phenylalanine, is 14 amino acids long. Solely the CDR3 DNA is kept, with 42 bases framed from the first base. Enrolling through a virtual design, the prospective study's participants ranged in age from roughly 18 to 89 years and lived across 24 United States geographic areas. In the prospective study, participants were assigned to cohorts based on the clinical history participants reported in a screening survey and a study questionnaire. Recovered participants in ImmuneRACE Cohort 3 were defined as having two consecutive negative NP/OP PCR tests, clearance from a healthcare professional, or resolution of symptoms. Each participant in the prospective study had whole blood, serum and a nasopharyngeal or oropharyngeal swab collected by mobile phlebotomists. Prospective study participants could optionally give additional blood draws and questionnaires over an approximately 2-month period. Blood samples from the prospective study were shipped frozen or at room temperature prior to DNA extraction.

Concerning this clone itself: No antigen is known for it. Base qualities were left out, and no much larger clone turns up one base away.

TCRbeta CDR3 regions were amplified from genomic DNA using the immunoSEQ Assay, a bias-controlled multiplex PCR. Per the source publication's procedure: The number of nucleated cells in each sample was estimated by amplification of reference gene primers within the assay. To quantify the absolute abundance of each unique TCRbeta CDR3 rearrangement, sequence reads were collapsed and filtered. For each sample, productive Simpson clonality was calculated as the square root of Simpson's diversity index across productive rearrangements. The table comes from immuneACCESS by way of TCRdb, which keeps in-frame sequences with V and J called. Part of the clones is missing from these tables; in studies checked, under half for an unresolved V gene and the rest for unknown reasons. V, J and clone size derive from that table, while D and trimming were established from the DNA sequence. For this sample there are about 330,000 clones; approximately 90% appear just once. Approximately 5% of the sample belongs to the ten largest clones.

Sequencing was performed on PBMCs or T cells enriched from blood (not recorded which). This sequence uses TRBV5-1 and TRBJ2-3; the D region possibly corresponds to TRBD2 (6 bases align). The sequence was obtained from a young woman who had recovered from COVID-19. Read as DNA, the sequence is TGCGCCAGCAGCTTCGGGACTCCTAGGGATACGCAGTATTTT. Its amino acids are CASSFGTPRDTQYF.